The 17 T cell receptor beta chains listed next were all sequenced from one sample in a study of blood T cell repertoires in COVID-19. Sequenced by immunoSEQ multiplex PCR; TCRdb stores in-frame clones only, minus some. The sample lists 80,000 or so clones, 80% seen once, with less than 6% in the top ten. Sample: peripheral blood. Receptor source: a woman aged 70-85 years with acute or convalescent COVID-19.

CDR3 loop: CASSLEASGDTQYF. The CDR3 nucleotides read TGTGCCAGCAGCTTAGAAGCTAGCGGAGATACGCAGTATTTT. The genes are TRBV7-2 and TRBJ2-3; TRBD2 aligns across 7 bases. CDR1 and CDR2 from the germline V gene are SGHTA and FQGNSA. Trimming removed 1 base from V and 5 bases from J; junction bases left unmatched: 3. The CDR3 runs 14 residues.

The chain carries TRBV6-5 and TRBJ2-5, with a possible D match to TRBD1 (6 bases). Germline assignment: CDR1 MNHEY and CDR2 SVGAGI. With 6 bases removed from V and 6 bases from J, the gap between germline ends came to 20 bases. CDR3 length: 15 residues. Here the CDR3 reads CASRTLSTGWKTQYF. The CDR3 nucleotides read TGTGCCAGCAGGACCCTCTCAACAGGGTGGAAGACCCAGTACTTC.

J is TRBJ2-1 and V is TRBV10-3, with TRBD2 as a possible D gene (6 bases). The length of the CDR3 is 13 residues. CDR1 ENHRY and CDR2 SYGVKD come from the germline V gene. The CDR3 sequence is CAHARLEGNEQFF. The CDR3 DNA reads TGTGCGCACGCCCGACTAGAAGGCAATGAGCAGTTCTTC.

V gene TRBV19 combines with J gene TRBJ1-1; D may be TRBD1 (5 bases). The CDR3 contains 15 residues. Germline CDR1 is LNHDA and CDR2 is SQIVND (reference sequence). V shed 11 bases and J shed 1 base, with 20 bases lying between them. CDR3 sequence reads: CASRSWGPGNTEAFF. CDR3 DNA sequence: TGTGCCTCCCGAAGTTGGGGCCCGGGGAACACTGAAGCTTTCTTT.

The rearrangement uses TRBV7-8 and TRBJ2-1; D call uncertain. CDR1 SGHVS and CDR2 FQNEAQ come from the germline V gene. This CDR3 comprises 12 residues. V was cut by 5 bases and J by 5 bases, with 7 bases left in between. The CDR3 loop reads CASSPQNNEQFF. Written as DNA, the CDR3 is TGTGCCAGCAGCCCTCAGAACAATGAGCAGTTCTTC.

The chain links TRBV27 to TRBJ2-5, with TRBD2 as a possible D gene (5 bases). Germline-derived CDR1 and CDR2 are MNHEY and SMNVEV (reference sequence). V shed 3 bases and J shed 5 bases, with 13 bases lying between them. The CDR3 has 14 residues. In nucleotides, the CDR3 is TGTGCCAGCAGTTTTGGGCTAGCTGGGGAGACCCAGTACTTC. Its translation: CASSFGLAGETQYF.

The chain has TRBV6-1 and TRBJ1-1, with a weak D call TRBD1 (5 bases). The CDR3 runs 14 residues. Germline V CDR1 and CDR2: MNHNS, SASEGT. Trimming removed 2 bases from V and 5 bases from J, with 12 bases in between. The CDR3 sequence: CASSERGRETEAFF. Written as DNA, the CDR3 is TGTGCCAGCAGTGAAAGAGGCAGGGAAACTGAAGCTTTCTTT.

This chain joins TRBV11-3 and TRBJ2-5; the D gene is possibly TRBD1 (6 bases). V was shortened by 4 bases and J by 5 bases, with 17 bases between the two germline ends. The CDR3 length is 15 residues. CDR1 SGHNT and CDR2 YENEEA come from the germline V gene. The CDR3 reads CASSSSRNRAETQYF. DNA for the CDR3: TGTGCCAGCAGCTCTAGTCGTAACAGGGCCGAGACCCAGTACTTC.

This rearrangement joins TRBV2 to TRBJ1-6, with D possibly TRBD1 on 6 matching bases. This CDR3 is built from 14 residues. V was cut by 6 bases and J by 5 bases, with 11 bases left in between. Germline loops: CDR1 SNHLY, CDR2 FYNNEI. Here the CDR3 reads CASRGHLDNSPLHF. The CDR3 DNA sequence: TGTGCCAGCAGGGGACATTTAGATAATTCACCCCTCCACTTT.

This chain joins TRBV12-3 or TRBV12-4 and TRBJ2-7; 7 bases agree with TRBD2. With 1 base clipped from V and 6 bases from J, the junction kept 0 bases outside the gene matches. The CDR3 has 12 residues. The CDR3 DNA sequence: TGTGCCAGCAGTTTAGGGGGGGGCGAGCAGTACTTC. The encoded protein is CASSLGGGEQYF.

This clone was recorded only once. The CDR3 here is CAITEGVNTEAFF. The CDR3 nucleotides are TGTGCCATCACCGAGGGTGTAAACACTGAAGCTTTCTTT. The genes are TRBV10-3 and TRBJ1-1; D not certain. CDR3 length: 13 amino acids. The V end lost 7 bases, the J end lost 2 bases, and 11 bases lay between the germline ends. The germline gives CDR1 ENHRY, CDR2 SYGVKD.

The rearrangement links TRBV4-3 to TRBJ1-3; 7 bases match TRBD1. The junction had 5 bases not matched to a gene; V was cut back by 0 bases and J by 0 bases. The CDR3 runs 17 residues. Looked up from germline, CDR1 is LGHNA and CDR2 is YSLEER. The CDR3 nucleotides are TGCGCCAGCAGCCAAGATCTTCCAGGGGGCTCTGGAAACACCATATATTTT. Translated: CASSQDLPGGSGNTIYF.

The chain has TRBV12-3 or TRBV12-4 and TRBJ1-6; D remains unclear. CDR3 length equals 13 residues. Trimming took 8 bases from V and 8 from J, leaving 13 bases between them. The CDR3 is CASSLALDSPLHF. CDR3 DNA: TGTGCCAGCTCCTTGGCCCTAGATTCACCCCTCCACTTT.

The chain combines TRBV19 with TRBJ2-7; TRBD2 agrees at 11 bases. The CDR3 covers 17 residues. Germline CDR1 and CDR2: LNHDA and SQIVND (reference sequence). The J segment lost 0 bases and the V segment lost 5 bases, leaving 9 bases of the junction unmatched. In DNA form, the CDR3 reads TGTGCCAGTAGTCTCGATACTAGCGGGGGCAGCTCCTACGAGCAGTACTTC. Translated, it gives CASSLDTSGGSSYEQYF.

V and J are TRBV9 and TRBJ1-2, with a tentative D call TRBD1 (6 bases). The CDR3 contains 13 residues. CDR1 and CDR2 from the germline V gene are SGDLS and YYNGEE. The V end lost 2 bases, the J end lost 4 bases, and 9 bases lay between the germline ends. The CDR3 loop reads CASSVGTLYGYTF. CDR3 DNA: TGTGCCAGCAGCGTCGGGACACTCTATGGCTACACCTTC.

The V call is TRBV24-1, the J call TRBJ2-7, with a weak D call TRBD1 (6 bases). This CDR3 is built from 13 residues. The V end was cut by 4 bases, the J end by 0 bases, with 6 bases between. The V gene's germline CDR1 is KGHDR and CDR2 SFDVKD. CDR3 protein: CATSETGSYEQYF. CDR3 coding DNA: TGTGCCACCAGTGAGACAGGCTCCTACGAGCAGTACTTC.

CDR3 in amino acids: CASSDGGVSAEAFF. CDR3 sequence (DNA): TGTGCCAGCAGTGACGGAGGGGTAAGCGCTGAAGCTTTCTTT. The chain links TRBV6-4 to TRBJ1-1; D is perhaps TRBD1 (5 bases). Trimming removed 2 bases from V and 6 bases from J, with 13 bases in between. This CDR3 has 14 residues. Germline lookup yields CDR1 MRHNA and CDR2 SNTAGT.